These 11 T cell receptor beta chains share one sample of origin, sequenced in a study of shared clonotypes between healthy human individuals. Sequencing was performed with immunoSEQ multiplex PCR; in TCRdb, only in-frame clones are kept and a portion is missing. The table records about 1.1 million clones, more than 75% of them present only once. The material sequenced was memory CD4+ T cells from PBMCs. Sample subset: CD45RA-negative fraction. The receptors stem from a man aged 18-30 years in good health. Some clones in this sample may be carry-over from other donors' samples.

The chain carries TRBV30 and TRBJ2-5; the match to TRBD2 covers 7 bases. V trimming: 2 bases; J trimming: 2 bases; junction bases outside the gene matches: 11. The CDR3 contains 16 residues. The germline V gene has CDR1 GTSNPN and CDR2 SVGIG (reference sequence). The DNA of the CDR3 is TGTGCCTGGAGTAACTCTAGCGGTAGAGGGCAAGAGACCCAGTACTTC. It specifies CAWSNSSGRGQETQYF.

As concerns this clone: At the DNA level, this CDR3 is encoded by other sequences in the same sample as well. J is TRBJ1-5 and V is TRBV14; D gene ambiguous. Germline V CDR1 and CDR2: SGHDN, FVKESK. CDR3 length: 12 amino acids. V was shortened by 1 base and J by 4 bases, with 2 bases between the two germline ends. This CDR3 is CASSQANQPQHF. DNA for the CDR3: TGTGCCAGCAGCCAAGCTAATCAGCCCCAGCATTTT.

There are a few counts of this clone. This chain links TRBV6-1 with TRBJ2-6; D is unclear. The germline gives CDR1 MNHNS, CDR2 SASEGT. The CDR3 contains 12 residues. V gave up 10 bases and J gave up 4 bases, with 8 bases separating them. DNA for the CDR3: TGTGCCACCCAAAACGGGGCCAACGTCCTGACTTTC. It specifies CATQNGANVLTF.

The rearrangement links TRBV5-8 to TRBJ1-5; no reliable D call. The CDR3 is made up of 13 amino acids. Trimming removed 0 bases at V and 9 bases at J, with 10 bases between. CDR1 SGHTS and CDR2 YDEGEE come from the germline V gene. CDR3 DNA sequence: TGTGCCAGCAGCTTGGGGGGAGATGGGCCCCAGCATTTT. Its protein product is CASSLGGDGPQHF.

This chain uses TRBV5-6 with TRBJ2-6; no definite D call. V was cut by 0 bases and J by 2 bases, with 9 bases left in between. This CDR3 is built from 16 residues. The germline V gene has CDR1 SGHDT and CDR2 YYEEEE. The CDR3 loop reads CASSLEGFTGANVLTF. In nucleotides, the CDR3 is TGTGCCAGCAGCTTGGAGGGCTTCACTGGGGCCAACGTCCTGACTTTC.

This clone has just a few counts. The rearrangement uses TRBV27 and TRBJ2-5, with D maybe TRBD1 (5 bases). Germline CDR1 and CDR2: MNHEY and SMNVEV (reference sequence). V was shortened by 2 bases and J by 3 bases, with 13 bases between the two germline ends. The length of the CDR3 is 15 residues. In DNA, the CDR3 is TGTGCCAGCAGTTTAGGTCCAAGACAGAAAGAGACCCAGTACTTC. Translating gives CASSLGPRQKETQYF.

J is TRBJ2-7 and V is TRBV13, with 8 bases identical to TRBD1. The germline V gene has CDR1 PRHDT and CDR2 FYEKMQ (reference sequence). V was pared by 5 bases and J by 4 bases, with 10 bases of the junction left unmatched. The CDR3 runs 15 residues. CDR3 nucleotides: TGTGCCAGCAGCCCCAGGACAGGGTCCTATTACGAGCAGTACTTC. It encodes CASSPRTGSYYEQYF.

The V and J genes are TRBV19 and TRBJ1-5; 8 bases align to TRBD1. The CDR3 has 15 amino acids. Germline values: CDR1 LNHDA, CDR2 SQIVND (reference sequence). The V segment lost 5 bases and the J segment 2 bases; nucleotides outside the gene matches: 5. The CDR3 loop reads CASSAQGVGNQPQHF. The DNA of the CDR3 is TGTGCCAGTAGTGCACAGGGGGTCGGCAATCAGCCCCAGCATTTT.

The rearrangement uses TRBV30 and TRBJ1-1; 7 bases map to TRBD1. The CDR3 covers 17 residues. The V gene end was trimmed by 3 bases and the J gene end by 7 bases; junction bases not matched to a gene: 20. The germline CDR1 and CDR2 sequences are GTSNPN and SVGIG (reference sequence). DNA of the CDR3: TGTGCCTGGAGGGGGGCCAAACAGGGGCGCCTCTCTCTTGAAGCTTTCTTT. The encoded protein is CAWRGAKQGRLSLEAFF.

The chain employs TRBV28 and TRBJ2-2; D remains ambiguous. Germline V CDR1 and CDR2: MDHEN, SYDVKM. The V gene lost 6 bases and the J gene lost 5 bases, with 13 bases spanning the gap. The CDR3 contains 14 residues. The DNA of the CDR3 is TGTGCCAGCAGCACCGCCTTCCGAACCGGGGAGCTGTTTTTT. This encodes CASSTAFRTGELFF. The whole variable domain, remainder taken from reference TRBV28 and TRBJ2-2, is DVKVTQSSRYLVKRTGEKVFLECVQDMDHENMFWYRQDPGLGLRLIYFSYDVKMKEKGDIPEGYSVSREKKERFSLILESASTNQTSMYLCASSTAFRTGELFFGEGSRLTVL.

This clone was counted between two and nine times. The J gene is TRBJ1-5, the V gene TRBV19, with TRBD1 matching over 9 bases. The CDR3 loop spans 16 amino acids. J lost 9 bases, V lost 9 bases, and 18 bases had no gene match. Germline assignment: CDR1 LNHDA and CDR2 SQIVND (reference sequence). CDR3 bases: TGTGCCAGCCAACCGCCGGGACAGGGCCTCCGGGGGCCCCAGCATTTT. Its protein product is CASQPPGQGLRGPQHF.